This T cell receptor beta chain was recorded in a study of CDR3 diversity in severe acne. CDR1 and CDR2 from the germline V gene are SEHNR and FQNEAQ (reference sequence). This CDR3 comprises 12 residues. The V gene end was trimmed by 5 bases and the J gene end by 9 bases; junction bases not matched to a gene: 6. Each CDR3 protein gets one entry after TCRdb re-called the PCR reads with MiXCR. The sample holds more than 85,000 distinct CDR3 sequences, around 53% seen once. This clonotype was counted at least ten times. The sequenced sample was blood. This TCR was sampled from a male donor with acne. The genes are TRBV7-9 and TRBJ1-2; 7 bases match TRBD1. The CDR3 region is CASSPTGDRYTF. The CDR3 nucleotides are TGTGCCAGCAGCCCCACAGGGGATCGCTACACCTTC.